This TCR beta chain was recovered during a study of T cells after yellow fever vaccination. CDR1 is MNHNS and CDR2 is SASEGT in the germline V gene. This CDR3 has 13 residues. V lost 2 bases and J 6 bases, leaving 10 bases between the germline ends. TCRdb recomputed calls from the 5' RACE reads with MiXCR, one row per CDR3 protein. The data hold roughly 350,000 distinct CDR3 sequences, with approximately 4% observed a single time. This clonotype was sampled from a man aged 18 to 30 who received the YFV17D yellow fever vaccine. The sample was PBMCs, taken 5 days after the yellow fever booster vaccination. The chain employs TRBV6-1 and TRBJ1-2, with a possible D match to TRBD1 (5 bases). The CDR3 reads CASSEFRVDGYTF. DNA of the CDR3: TGTGCCAGCAGTGAATTCAGGGTCGATGGCTACACCTTC.